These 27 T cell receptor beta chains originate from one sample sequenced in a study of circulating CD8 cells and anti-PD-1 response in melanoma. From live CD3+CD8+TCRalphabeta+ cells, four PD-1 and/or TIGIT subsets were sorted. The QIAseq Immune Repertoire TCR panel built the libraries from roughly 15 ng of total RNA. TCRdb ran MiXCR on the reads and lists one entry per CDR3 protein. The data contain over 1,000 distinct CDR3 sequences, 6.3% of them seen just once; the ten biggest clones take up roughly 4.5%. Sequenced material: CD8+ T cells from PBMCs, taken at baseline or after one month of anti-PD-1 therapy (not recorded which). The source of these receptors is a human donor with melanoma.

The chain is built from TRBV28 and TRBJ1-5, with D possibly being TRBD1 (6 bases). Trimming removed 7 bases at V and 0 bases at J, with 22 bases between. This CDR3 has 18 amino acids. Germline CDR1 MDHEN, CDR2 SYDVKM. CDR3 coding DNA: TGTGCCAGCAAACTTACAAGGACAGAACAATATAGCAATCAGCCCCAGCATTTT. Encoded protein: CASKLTRTEQYSNQPQHF. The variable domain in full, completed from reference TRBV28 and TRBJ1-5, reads DVKVTQSSRYLVKRTGEKVFLECVQDMDHENMFWYRQDPGLGLRLIYFSYDVKMKEKGDIPEGYSVSREKKERFSLILESASTNQTSMYLCASKLTRTEQYSNQPQHFGDGTRLSIL.

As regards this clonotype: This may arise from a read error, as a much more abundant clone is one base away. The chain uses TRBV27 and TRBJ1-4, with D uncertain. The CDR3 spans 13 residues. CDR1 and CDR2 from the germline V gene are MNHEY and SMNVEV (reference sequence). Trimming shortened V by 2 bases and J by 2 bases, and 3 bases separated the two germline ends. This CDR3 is CASSLGTNEKLFF. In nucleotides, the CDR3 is TGTGCCAGCAGTTTAGGGACTAATGAAAAACTGTTTTTT.

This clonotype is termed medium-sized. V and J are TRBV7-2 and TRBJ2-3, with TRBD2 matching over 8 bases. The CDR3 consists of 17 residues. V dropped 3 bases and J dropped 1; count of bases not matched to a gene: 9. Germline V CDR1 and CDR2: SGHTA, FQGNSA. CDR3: CASSLSRGGFGTDTQYF. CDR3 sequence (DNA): TGTGCCAGCAGCTTGAGCCGGGGGGGCTTCGGCACAGATACGCAGTATTTT.

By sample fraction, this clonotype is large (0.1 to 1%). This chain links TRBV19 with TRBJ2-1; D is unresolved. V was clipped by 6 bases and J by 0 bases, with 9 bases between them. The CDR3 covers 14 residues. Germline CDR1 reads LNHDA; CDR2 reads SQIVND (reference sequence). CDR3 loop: CASSLSISYNEQFF. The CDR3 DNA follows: TGTGCCAGTAGCCTCTCCATCTCCTACAATGAGCAGTTCTTC.

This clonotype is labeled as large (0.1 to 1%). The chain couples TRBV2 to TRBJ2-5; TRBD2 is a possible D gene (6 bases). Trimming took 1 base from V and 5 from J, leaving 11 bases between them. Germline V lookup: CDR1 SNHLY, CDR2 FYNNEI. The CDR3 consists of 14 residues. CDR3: CASSEDTREETQYF. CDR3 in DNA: TGTGCCAGCAGTGAAGACACCCGGGAGGAGACCCAGTACTTC.

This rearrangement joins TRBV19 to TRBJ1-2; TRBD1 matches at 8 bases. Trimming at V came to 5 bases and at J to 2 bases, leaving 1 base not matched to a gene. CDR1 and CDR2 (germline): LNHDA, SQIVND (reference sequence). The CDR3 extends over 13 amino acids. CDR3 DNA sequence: TGTGCCAGTAGTGGACAGGGAAACTATGGCTACACCTTC. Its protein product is CASSGQGNYGYTF.

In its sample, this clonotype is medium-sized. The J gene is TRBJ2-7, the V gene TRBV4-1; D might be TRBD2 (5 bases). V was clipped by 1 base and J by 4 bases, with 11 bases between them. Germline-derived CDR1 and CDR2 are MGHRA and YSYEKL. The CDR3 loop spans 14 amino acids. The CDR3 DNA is TGCGCCAGCAGCCAAGCCCCCGGGGTTTACGAGCAGTACTTC. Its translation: CASSQAPGVYEQYF.

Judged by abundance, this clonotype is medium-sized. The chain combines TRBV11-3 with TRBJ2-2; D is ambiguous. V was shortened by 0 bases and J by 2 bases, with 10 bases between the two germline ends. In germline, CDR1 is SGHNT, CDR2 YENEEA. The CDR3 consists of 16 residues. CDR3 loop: CASSLEYAANTGELFF. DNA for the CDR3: TGTGCCAGCAGCTTAGAATACGCAGCCAACACCGGGGAGCTGTTTTTT.

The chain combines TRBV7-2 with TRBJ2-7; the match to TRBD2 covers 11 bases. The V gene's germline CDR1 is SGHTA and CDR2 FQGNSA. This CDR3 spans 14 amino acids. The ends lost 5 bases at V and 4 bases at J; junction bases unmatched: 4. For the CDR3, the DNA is TGTGCCAGCAGCCCGACTAGCGGGGATTACGAGCAGTACTTC. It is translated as CASSPTSGDYEQYF.

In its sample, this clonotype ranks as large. CDR3 protein: CASSILAGGPNEQFF. The DNA of the CDR3 is TGTGCCAGTAGTATACTAGCGGGGGGGCCTAATGAGCAGTTCTTC. V gene TRBV19 combines with J gene TRBJ2-1, with 12 bases aligning to TRBD2. This CDR3 is built from 15 residues. The V gene end was trimmed by 2 bases and the J gene end by 7 bases; junction bases not matched to a gene: 3. Germline V gives CDR1 LNHDA, CDR2 SQIVND (reference sequence).

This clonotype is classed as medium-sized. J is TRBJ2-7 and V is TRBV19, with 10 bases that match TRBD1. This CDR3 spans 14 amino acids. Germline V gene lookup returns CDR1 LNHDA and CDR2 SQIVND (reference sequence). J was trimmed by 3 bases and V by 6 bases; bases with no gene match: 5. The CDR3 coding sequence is TGTGCCAGTAGCCCGACAGGGGGCGGCTACGAGCAGTACTTC. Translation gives CASSPTGGGYEQYF. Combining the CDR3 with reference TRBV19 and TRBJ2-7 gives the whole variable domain DGGITQSPKYLFRKEGQNVTLSCEQNLNHDAMYWYRQDPGQGLRLIYYSQIVNDFQKGDIAEGYSVSREKKESFPLTVTSAQKNPTAFYLCASSPTGGGYEQYFGPGTRLTVT.

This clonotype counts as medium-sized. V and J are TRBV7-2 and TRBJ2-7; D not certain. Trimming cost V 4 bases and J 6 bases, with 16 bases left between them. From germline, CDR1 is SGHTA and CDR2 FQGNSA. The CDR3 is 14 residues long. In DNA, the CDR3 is TGTGCCAGCAGCTCTATCGCGCTCATACCCGAGCAGTACTTC. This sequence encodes CASSSIALIPEQYF.

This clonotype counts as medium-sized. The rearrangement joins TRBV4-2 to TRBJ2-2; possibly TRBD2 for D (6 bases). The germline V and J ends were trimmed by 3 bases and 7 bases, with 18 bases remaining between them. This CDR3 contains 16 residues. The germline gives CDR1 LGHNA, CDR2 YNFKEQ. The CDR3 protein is CASSHRSGLSDGELFF. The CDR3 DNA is TGTGCCAGCAGCCATAGATCCGGACTATCGGACGGGGAGCTGTTTTTT.

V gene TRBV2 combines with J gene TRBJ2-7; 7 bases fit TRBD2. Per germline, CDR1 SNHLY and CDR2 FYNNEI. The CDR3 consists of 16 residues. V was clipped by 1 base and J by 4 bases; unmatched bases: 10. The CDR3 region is CASSEDGGGSGYEQYF. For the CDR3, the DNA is TGTGCCAGCAGTGAAGACGGCGGGGGAAGTGGGTACGAGCAGTACTTC.

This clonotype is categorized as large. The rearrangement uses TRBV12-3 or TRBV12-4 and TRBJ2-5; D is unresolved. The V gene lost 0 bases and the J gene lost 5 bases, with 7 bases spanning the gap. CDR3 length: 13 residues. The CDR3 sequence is CASSLALRETQYF. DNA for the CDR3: TGTGCCAGCAGTTTAGCACTGCGGGAGACCCAGTACTTC.

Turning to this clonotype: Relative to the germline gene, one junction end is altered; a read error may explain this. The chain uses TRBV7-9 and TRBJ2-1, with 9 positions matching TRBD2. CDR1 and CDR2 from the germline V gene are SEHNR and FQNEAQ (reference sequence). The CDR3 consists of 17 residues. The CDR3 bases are TGCGCCAGCAGCCACCCTCGCGGGACTAGCAGGGCGGGTGAGCAGTTCTTC. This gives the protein CASSHPRGTSRAGEQFF.

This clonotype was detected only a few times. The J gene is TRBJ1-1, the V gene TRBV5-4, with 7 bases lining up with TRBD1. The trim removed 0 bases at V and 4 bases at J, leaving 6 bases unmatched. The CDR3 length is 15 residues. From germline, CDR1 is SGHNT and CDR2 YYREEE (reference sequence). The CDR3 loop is CASSLATGPLTEAFF. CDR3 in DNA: TGTGCCAGCAGCTTGGCGACAGGGCCCCTCACTGAAGCTTTCTTT.

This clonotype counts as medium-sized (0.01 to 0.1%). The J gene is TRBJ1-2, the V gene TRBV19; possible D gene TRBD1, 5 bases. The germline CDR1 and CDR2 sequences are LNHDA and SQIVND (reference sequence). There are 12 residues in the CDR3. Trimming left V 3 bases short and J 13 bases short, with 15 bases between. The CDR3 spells CASSMGQVGCTF. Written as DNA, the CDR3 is TGTGCCAGTAGTATGGGGCAGGTCGGGTGCACCTTC.

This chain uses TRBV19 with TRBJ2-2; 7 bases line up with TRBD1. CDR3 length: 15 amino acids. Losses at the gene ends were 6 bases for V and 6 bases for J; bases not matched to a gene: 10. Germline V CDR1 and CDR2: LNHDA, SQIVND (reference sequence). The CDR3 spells CASSLMTTGAGELFF. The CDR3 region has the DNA TGTGCCAGTAGCCTCATGACTACAGGGGCCGGGGAGCTGTTTTTT.

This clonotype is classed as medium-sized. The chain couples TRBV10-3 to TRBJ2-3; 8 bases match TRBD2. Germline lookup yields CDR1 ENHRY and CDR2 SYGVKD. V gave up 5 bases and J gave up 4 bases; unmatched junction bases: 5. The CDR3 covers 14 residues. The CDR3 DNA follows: TGTGCCATCAGTCCAAGCGGGGGCGCAGATACGCAGTATTTT. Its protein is CAISPSGGADTQYF.

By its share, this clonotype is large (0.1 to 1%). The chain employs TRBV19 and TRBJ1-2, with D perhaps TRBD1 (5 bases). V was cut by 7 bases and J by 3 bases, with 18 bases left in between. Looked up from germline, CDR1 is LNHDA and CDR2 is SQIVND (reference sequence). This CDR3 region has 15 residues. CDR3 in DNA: TGTGCCAGTACTTATCCGACGGGGCTCGACTATGGCTACACCTTC. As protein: CASTYPTGLDYGYTF.

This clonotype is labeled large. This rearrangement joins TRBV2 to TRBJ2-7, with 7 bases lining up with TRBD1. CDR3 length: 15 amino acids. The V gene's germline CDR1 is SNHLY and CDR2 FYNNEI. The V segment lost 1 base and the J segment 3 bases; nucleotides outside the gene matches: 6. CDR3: CASSEGTGDLYEQYF. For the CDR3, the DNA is TGTGCCAGCAGTGAAGGAACAGGGGATCTCTACGAGCAGTACTTC.

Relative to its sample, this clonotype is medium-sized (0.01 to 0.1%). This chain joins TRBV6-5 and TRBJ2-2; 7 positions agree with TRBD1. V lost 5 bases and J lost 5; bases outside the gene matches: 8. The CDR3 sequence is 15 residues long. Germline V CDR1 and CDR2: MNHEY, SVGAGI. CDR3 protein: CASSQRDSRTGELFF. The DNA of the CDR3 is TGTGCCAGCAGTCAACGGGACAGCCGAACCGGGGAGCTGTTTTTT.

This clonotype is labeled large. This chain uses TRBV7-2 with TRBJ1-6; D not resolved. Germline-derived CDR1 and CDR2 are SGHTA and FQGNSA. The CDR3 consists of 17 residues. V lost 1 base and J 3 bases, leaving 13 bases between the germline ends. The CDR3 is CASSLDWVVDYNSPLHF. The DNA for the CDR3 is TGTGCCAGCAGCTTAGATTGGGTGGTTGACTATAATTCACCCCTCCACTTT.

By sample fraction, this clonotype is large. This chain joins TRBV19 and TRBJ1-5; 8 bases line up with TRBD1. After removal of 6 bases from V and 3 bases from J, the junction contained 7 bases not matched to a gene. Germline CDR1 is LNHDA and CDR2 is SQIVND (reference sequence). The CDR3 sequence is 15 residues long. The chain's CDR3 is CASSMTGAFNQPQHF. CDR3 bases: TGTGCCAGTAGCATGACAGGGGCGTTCAATCAGCCCCAGCATTTT.

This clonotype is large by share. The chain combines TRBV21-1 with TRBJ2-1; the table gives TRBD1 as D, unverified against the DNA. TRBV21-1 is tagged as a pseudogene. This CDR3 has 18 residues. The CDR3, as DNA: TGTGCCAGCAGCCTCAAGAGGGGGACAGGAAAATGGGACAATGAGCAGTTCTTC. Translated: CASSLKRGTGKWDNEQFF.

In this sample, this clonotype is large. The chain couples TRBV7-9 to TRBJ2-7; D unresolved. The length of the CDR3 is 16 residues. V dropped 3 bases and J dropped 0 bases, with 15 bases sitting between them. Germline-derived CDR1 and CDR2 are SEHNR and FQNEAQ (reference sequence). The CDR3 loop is CASSLPRSGASYEQYF. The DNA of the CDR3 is TGTGCCAGCAGCTTGCCCCGGTCAGGTGCCTCCTACGAGCAGTACTTC.